This TCR beta chain appears in the sequencing data of a study of HIV-infected patients and healthy controls. Germline loops: CDR1 SQVTM, CDR2 ANQGSEA. CDR3 length: 12 residues. The trim removed 4 bases at V and 5 bases at J, leaving 1 base unmatched. This clonotype has only a few counts. Reverse transcription used about 500 ng RNA and constant-region primers for alpha and beta. Each of the alpha and beta chains got its own library through chain-specific third strand synthesis with indices. One primer pair amplified all rearrangements per chain; each cDNA got molecular barcodes. MiXCR, run by TCRdb on the 5' RACE reads, gives a single entry per CDR3 protein. Here the sample spans 10,000 to 12,000 distinct CDR3 sequences, about 8.2% being singletons. No cell fractionation was done, so the repertoire covers all unsorted peripheral blood T cells.

This chain uses TRBV29-1 with TRBJ1-5, with 8 positions matching TRBD1. The material sequenced was blood. The clonotype was recovered from an adult in good health. The CDR3 here is CSVGGQDQPQHF. CDR3 in DNA: TGCAGCGTTGGGGGACAGGATCAGCCCCAGCATTTT.